What follows describes a single T cell receptor (beta chain). The antigen it recognizes is unknown. No base-level quality is on record; no much larger clone is a single base apart. This specimen belongs to a study of vaccination and CD4 T cells after COVID-19 (dated by TCRdb to between 2021 and 2022). For context, the study as a whole: Convalescent patients had a positive SARS-CoV-2 result on nasal swab PCR, and of these patients, several had mild disease and one had severe disease. The time from the second vaccine dose to post-vaccine blood sampling had a median of around 72 days and ranged from about 12 to 241 days. Six males and four females were included in the convalescent cohort, with two Hispanic individuals, seven Caucasians, two Asians and one multiracial person represented. In 9 to 11 COVID-19 convalescent patients and a few infection-naive healthy vaccine recipients, researchers compared the spike-specific CD4+ TCR repertoire from before mRNA vaccination with the repertoire from after. The cultures were stimulated with overlapping spike peptide pools from SARS-CoV-2 and from the common cold coronaviruses HCoV-NL63, HCoV-OC43 and HCoV-229E. Control cultures received a CEFX viral epitope pool as the positive control, an HIV-1 Nef peptide pool as the negative control, or no peptide. Post-COVID blood samples from convalescent patients were collected a median of around 110 days after diagnosis, with a range of roughly 30 to 170 days. Participants received two doses of either the Pfizer-BioNTech BNT162b2 vaccine (n=8) or the Moderna mRNA-1273 vaccine (n=2). What the study reported, not specific to this receptor: Of the vaccine-specific clones in convalescent patients, 304 of 307, or nearly all, reacted only to SARS-CoV-2 spike and did not cross-react with common cold coronaviruses. Only a relatively small number of convalescent patients were included in the study, and early timepoints following natural infection were not analyzed. The median number of SARS-CoV-2-reactive clonotypes rose from 20 to 25 after infection to 38 after vaccination, but the change was not significant. Among the post-vaccine SARS-CoV-2-reactive clones in convalescent patients, a median 86.3% showed up only after vaccination, which suggests vaccine-specific priming.

The treatment or condition label corresponds to: approximately 9-day PBMC culture with coronavirus spike peptide pools or control peptides (ViraFEST assay). The ViraFEST assay was used in the study, in which antigen-specific T cells were expanded with peptide pools and expanded clonotypes were subsequently identified by TCR sequencing. The convalescent patients' positive SARS-CoV-2 PCR tests were from March to December 2020, which was before the Alpha, Beta and Delta variants emerged in the United States. Each well held around 1.9 million PBMCs cultured with around 9 ug/ml peptide pools in IMDM containing approximately 5% human AB serum and roughly 10 IU/ml IL-2. Half of the culture medium was replaced with fresh IL-2-containing medium on days 3 and 7. After less than 12 days of culture, CD4+ T cells were isolated by negative selection using the EasySep CD4+ T cell isolation kit. Ficoll-Paque Plus gradient centrifugation was used to isolate PBMCs from whole blood, and the isolated PBMCs were then either used fresh or cryopreserved at -140C. Triplicate wells were generally used for each culture condition.

The V end loses 5 bases and the J end loses 10 bases, and a stretch of 18 bases separates them. The CDR3 spans 15 residues, from the cysteine through the phenylalanine. Only CDR3 DNA remains: 45 bases, in frame from the first base. From a lookup of the germline V gene (reference sequence), CDR1 and CDR2 are SEHNR and FQNEAQ. Libraries were constructed by PCR. At the Johns Hopkins FTIC core, DNA from the cultured CD4+ T cells underwent TCR sequencing with the Oncomine TCR Beta short-read assay. The QIAamp micro DNA kit was used to extract genomic DNA from the cultured CD4+ T cells. Oncomine TCR Beta libraries from cultured CD4+ T cells were pooled with unique dual indexes and sequenced on an Illumina iSeq 100. The original pipeline was this. Non-productive sequences were removed, and CDR3s not starting with C, not ending with F or W, or shorter than 7 amino acids were discarded. Antigen-specific clonotypes were identified using the MANAFEST web application through comparison of peptide-stimulated wells with reference and other culture wells. To be called positive, a clone needed an FDR below 0.05, an odds ratio above 5, and a productive frequency above 0.1% in at least two of three replicate wells. Clonotypes that were significantly expanded in both SARS-CoV-2 spike wells and at least one common cold coronavirus spike condition were defined as cross-reactive. Using R version 3.6.1, CDR3 homology was evaluated through Levenshtein distances (stringdist) along with unrooted phylogenetic trees (ape). TCRdb passed the public sequencing reads through fastp at Q25 and MiXCR, retaining productive beta sequences. Rows with a matching CDR3 protein are joined into one entry that keeps the most common DNA and genes. TCRdb, rather than the study authors, made the V and J calls. The sample table contains roughly 10,000 distinct CDR3 sequences; only one count was recorded for approximately 30% of them. Approximately 16% of the sample is taken by the ten largest.

This chain is built from TRBV7-9 and TRBJ1-6; the best D guess is TRBD1, with 6 bases matching. The receptor comes from a human donor who had recovered from COVID-19. The source was CD4+ T cells from blood, cultured in vitro, collected after SARS-CoV-2 vaccination. CDR3 protein: CASSPIGRGNSPLHF. The sequenced DNA is TGTGCCAGCAGCCCCATCGGCAGGGGCAACTCACCCCTCCACTTT.